This is a list of T cell receptor beta chains from one sample in a study of shared clonotypes between healthy human individuals. Produced via immunoSEQ multiplex PCR; TCRdb's table is partial and in-frame only. The table has around 2,000,000 clones, about 95% seen once. The sequenced material came from naive CD8+ T cells sorted from blood. These receptors came from a man aged 18 to 29 in good health. The CDR3 runs from the conserved cysteine through the conserved F or W. D genes are given only for firm matches. Some rows have no size entry. The others give once, few or many, or a class for an expanded clone.

14	TRBJ2-3	.	.	TRBV10-3	CAISEVNDYHTQYF	TGTGCCATCAGTGAGGTTAACGACTACCATACGCAGTATTTT
16	TRBJ1-1	TRBD1	.	TRBV19	CASSITRGSSNTEAFF	TGTGCCAGTAGTATAACCAGGGGGTCGTCGAACACTGAAGCTTTCTTT
13	TRBJ2-7	TRBD2	.	TRBV13	CASRAGASYEQYF	TGTGCCAGCAGAGCGGGAGCGTCCTACGAGCAGTACTTC
18	TRBJ2-7	.	.	TRBV28	CASSFEQGLVVRSYEQYF	TGTGCCAGCAGTTTTGAACAGGGTCTGGTCGTCCGCTCCTACGAGCAGTACTTC
16	TRBJ1-2	.	.	TRBV4-1	CASSQVVSVERYGYTF	TGCGCCAGCAGCCAAGTGGTGTCAGTCGAAAGATATGGCTACACCTTC
15	TRBJ2-1	TRBD2	.	TRBV27	CASSSSGGSYNEQFF	TGTGCCAGCAGTTCTAGCGGGGGGTCCTACAATGAGCAGTTCTTC
14	TRBJ1-1	.	.	TRBV28	CASSRPAWLVEAFF	TGTGCCAGCAGTCGCCCGGCGTGGTTGGTAGAAGCTTTCTTT
12	TRBJ2-2	.	.	TRBV19	CASSTFPGELFF	TGTGCCAGTAGTACCTTCCCCGGGGAGCTGTTTTTT
14	TRBJ2-1	.	.	TRBV9	CASSADGSYNEQFF	TGTGCCAGCAGCGCCGACGGCTCCTACAATGAGCAGTTCTTC
13	TRBJ1-1	.	.	TRBV9	CASSVRTGAEAFF	TGTGCCAGCAGCGTAAGGACGGGGGCCGAAGCTTTCTTT
16	TRBJ1-2	.	.	TRBV27	CASSLWGGQLDYGYTF	TGTGCCAGCAGTTTATGGGGGGGGCAGTTGGACTATGGCTACACCTTC
14	TRBJ1-3	.	.	TRBV27	CASSPSGSGNTIYF	TGTGCCAGCAGCCCGAGTGGCTCTGGAAACACCATATATTTT
13	TRBJ2-7	TRBD2	.	TRBV7-9	CATSSGVTYEQYF	TGTGCCACCTCTAGCGGGGTAACCTACGAGCAGTACTTC
15	TRBJ1-2	.	.	TRBV6-1	CASRGTEGLSYGYTF	TGTGCCAGCAGGGGCACGGAGGGTCTATCATATGGCTACACCTTC
14	TRBJ1-1	TRBD1	.	TRBV7-9	CASSLAQGGTEAFF	TGTGCCAGCAGCTTAGCGCAGGGGGGCACTGAAGCTTTCTTT
14	TRBJ2-5	.	.	TRBV25-1	CASSELEGPETQYF	TGTGCCAGCAGTGAATTGGAGGGTCCAGAGACCCAGTACTTC
14	TRBJ2-3	TRBD2	.	TRBV6-5	CASSFGLGIDTQYF	TGTGCCAGCAGCTTCGGACTAGGAATCGATACGCAGTATTTT
13	TRBJ2-1	.	.	TRBV6-5	CASSYMGGREQFF	TGTGCCAGCAGTTACATGGGGGGCCGGGAGCAGTTCTTC
14	TRBJ2-2	.	.	TRBV2	CASSTGRSTGELFF	TGTGCCAGCAGTACTGGGAGGTCCACCGGGGAGCTGTTTTTT
13	TRBJ1-2	.	.	TRBV6-5	CASTFGLGYGYTF	TGTGCCAGCACTTTCGGGTTGGGCTATGGCTACACCTTC
14	TRBJ2-1	.	once	TRBV2	CASSESGDVNEQFF	TGTGCCAGCAGTGAAAGCGGTGACGTCAATGAGCAGTTCTTC
13	TRBJ1-1	.	.	TRBV27	CASRLGVLTEAFF	TGTGCCAGCAGGCTGGGGGTTCTAACTGAAGCTTTCTTT
18	TRBJ2-3	.	.	TRBV11-2	CASSLDRGQGSSTDTQYF	TGTGCCAGCAGCTTAGACCGGGGCCAGGGTTCAAGCACAGATACGCAGTATTTT
13	TRBJ2-1	.	.	TRBV5-1	CASSLDSGGEQFF	TGCGCCAGCAGCTTGGACAGCGGAGGTGAGCAGTTCTTC
16	TRBJ1-1	.	.	TRBV7-9	CASSFSPGLTNTEAFF	TGTGCCAGCAGCTTCTCCCCAGGGTTGACGAACACTGAAGCTTTCTTT
14	TRBJ1-2	TRBD1	.	TRBV11-2	CASSFPRGDYGYTF	TGTGCCAGCAGCTTCCCCAGGGGGGACTATGGCTACACCTTC
15	TRBJ1-2	TRBD1	.	TRBV5-5	CASSLAGQDVGGYTF	TGTGCCAGCAGCTTGGCCGGACAGGATGTAGGTGGCTACACCTTC
16	TRBJ1-2	.	.	TRBV11-3	CASSLDTEQSDHGYTF	TGTGCCAGCAGCTTAGACACAGAACAGAGCGATCATGGCTACACCTTC
13	TRBJ2-2	.	.	TRBV11-2	CASSLGDPTGLFF	TGTGCCAGCAGCTTAGGGGACCCCACGGGGCTGTTTTTT
14	TRBJ2-1	TRBD2	.	TRBV4-3	CASSWTSGRNEQFF	TGCGCCAGCAGCTGGACTAGCGGGAGGAATGAGCAGTTCTTC